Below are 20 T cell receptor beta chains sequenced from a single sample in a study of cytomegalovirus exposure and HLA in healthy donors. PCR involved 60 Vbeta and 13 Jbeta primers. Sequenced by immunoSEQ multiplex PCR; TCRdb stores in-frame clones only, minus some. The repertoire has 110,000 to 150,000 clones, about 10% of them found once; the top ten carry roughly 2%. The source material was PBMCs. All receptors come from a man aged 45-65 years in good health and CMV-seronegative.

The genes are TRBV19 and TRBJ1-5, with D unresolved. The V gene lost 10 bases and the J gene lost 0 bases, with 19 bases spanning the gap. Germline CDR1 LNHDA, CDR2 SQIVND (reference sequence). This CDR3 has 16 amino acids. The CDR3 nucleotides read TGTGCCACCCAAGGGTCTTGGCGGGGTAGCAATCAGCCCCAGCATTTT. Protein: CATQGSWRGSNQPQHF.

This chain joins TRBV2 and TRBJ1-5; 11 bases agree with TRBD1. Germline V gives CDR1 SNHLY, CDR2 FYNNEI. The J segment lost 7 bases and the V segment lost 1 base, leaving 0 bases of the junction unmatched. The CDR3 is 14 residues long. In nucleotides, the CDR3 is TGTGCCAGCAGTGAAGGGACAGGGGGCCAGCCCCAGCATTTT. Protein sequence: CASSEGTGGQPQHF. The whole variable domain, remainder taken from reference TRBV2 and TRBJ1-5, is EPEVTQTPSHQVTQMGQEVILRCVPISNHLYFYWYRQILGQKVEFLVSFYNNEISEKSEIFDDQFSVERPDGSNFTLKIRSTKLEDSAMYFCASSEGTGGQPQHFGDGTRLSIL.

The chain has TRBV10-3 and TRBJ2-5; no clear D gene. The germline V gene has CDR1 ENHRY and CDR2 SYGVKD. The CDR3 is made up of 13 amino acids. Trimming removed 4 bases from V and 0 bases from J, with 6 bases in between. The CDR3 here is CAISVQNQETQYF. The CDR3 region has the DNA TGTGCCATCAGTGTGCAGAACCAAGAGACCCAGTACTTC.

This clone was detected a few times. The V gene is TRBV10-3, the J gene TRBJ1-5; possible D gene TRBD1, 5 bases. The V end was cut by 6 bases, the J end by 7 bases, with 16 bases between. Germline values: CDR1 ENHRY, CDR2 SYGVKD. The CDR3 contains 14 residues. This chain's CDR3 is CAIRPDAPGQPQHF. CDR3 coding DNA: TGTGCCATCAGGCCTGACGCACCAGGGCAGCCCCAGCATTTT.

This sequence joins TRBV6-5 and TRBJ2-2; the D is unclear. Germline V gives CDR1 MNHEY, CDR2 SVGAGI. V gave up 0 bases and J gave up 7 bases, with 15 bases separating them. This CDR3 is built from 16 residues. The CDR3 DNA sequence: TGTGCCAGCAGTTACTCGATAGGAGTCCTCATCGGGGAGCTGTTTTTT. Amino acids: CASSYSIGVLIGELFF.

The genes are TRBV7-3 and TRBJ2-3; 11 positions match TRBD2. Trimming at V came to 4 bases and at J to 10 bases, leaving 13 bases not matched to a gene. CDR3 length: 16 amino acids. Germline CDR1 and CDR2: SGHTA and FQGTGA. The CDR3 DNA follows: TGTGCCAGCAGCTCCGGACTAGCGGGTGGCCCCGGGGCGCAGTATTTT. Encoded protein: CASSSGLAGGPGAQYF.

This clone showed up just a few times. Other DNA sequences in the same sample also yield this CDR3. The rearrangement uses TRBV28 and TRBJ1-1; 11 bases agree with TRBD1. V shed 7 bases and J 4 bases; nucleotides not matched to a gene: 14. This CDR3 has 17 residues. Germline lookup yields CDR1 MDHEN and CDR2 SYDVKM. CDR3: CASITTGQGARITEAFF. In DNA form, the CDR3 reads TGTGCCAGCATCACCACCGGACAGGGGGCGCGGATCACTGAAGCTTTCTTT.

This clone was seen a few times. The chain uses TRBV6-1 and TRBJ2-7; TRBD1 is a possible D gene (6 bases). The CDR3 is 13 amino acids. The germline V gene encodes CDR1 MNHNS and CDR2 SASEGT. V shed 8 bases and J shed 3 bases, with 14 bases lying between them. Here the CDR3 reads CASETGTYYEQYF. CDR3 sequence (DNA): TGTGCCAGCGAGACGGGGACATACTACGAGCAGTACTTC.

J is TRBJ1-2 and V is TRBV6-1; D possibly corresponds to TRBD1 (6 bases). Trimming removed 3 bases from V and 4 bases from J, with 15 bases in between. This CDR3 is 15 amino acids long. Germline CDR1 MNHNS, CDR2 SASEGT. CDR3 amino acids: CASSDAGTSFYGYTF. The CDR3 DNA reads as TGTGCCAGCAGTGATGCTGGGACAAGCTTCTATGGCTACACCTTC.

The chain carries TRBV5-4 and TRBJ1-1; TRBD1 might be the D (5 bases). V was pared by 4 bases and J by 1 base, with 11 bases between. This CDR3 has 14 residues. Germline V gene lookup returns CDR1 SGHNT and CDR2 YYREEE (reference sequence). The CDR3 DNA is TGTGCCAGCAGCCAGCTCACAGGGAACACTGAAGCTTTCTTT. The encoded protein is CASSQLTGNTEAFF.

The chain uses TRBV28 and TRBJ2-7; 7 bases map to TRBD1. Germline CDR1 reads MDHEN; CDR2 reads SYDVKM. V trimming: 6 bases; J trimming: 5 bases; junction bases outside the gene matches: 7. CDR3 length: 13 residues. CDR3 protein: CASRIDRVHEQYF. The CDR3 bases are TGTGCCAGCAGGATCGACAGGGTTCACGAGCAGTACTTC.

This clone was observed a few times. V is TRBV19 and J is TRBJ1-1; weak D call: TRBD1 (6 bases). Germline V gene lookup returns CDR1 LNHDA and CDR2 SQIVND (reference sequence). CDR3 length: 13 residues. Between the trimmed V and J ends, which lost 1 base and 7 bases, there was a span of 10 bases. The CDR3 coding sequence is TGTGCCAGTAGTATAGGTGTACAGGGTGAAGCTTTCTTT. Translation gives CASSIGVQGEAFF.

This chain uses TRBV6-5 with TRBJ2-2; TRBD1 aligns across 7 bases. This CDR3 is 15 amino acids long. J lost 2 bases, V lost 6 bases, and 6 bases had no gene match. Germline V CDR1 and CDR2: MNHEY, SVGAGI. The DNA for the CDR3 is TGTGCCAGCAGCAAGACAGGGTTTAACACCGGGGAGCTGTTTTTT. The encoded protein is CASSKTGFNTGELFF.

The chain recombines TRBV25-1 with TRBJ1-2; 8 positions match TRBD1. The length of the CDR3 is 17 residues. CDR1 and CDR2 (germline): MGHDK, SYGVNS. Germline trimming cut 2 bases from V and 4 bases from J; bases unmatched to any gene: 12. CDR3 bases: TGTGCCAGCAGTGAAAGGGCCACAGGGGGTATGGTCTATGGCTACACCTTC. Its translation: CASSERATGGMVYGYTF.

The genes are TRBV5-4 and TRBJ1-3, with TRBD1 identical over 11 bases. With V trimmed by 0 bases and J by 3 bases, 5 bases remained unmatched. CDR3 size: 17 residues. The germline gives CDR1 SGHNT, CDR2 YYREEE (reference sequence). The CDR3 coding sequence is TGTGCCAGCAGCTTGGCCAGGGGGACAGGGGGTGGAAACACCATATATTTT. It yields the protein CASSLARGTGGGNTIYF.

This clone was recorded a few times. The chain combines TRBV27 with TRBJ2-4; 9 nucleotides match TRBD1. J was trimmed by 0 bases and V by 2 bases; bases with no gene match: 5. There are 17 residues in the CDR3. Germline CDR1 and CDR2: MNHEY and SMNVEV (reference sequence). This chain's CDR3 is CASSLRGTGQAKNIQYF. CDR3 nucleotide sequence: TGTGCCAGCAGTTTAAGGGGGACAGGGCAAGCCAAAAACATTCAGTACTTC.

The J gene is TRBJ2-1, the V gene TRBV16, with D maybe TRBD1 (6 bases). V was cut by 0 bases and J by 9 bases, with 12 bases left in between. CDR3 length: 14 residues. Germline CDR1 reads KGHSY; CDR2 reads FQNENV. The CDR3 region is CASSQSGEGGEQFF. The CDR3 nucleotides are TGTGCCAGCAGCCAATCAGGGGAAGGGGGTGAGCAGTTCTTC. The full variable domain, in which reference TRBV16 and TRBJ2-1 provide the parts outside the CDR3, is GEEVAQTPKHLVRGEGQKAKLYCAPIKGHSYVFWYQQVLKNEFKFLISFQNENVFDETGMPKERFSAKCLPNSPCSLEIQATKLEDSAVYFCASSQSGEGGEQFFGPGTRLTVL.

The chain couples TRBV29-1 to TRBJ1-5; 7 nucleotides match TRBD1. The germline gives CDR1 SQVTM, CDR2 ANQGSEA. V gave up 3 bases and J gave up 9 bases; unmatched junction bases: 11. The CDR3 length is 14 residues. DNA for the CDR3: TGCAGCGTTGAGCTCACAGGGGCCCCTGGGCCCCAGCATTTT. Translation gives CSVELTGAPGPQHF.

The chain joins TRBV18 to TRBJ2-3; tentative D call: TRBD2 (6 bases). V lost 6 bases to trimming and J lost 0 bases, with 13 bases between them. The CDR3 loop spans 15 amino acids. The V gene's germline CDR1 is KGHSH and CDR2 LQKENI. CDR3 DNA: TGTGCCAGCTCGTACCGGACTACTAGCACAGATACGCAGTATTTT. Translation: CASSYRTTSTDTQYF.

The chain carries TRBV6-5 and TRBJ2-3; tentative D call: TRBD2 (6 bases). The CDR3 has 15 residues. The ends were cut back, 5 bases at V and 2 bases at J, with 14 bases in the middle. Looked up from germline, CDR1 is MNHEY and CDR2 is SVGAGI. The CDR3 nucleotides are TGTGCCAGCAGTCTCCGGGCGGGGTCCACAGATACGCAGTATTTT. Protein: CASSLRAGSTDTQYF.